The 11 T cell receptor beta chains below all came from one sample that was sequenced in a study of identical twins. TCRdb reprocessed the 5' RACE reads with MiXCR, giving one entry per CDR3 protein. This table has 650,000 to 800,000 distinct CDR3 sequences, over 8.5% appearing once. The data also belong to a second study, concerning yellow fever vaccine responses in identical twins.

Input material: PBMCs. The source is a woman aged 18-29 years in good health.

This chain connects TRBV29-1 to TRBJ2-7; weak D call: TRBD1 (6 bases). The ends were cut back, 4 bases at V and 3 bases at J, with 13 bases in the middle. CDR1 is SQVTM and CDR2 is ANQGSEA in the germline V gene. The CDR3 length is 13 residues. Here the CDR3 DNA reads TGCAGCGTTGTTCCGGACAGTATCTACGAGCAGTACTTC. Translated: CSVVPDSIYEQYF.

The rearrangement links TRBV20-1 to TRBJ2-7, with 7 bases identical to TRBD2. The CDR3 is made up of 13 amino acids. The V and J ends lost 6 bases and 2 bases, in that order; junction bases with no gene match: 7. Germline CDR1 is DFQATT and CDR2 is SNEGSKA (reference sequence). The CDR3 DNA reads TGCAGTGCCGGGGGGTTGGATGCCTACGAGCAGTACTTC. Encoded protein: CSAGGLDAYEQYF.

The rearrangement links TRBV28 to TRBJ2-2, with 12 bases aligning to TRBD2. Germline V gene data show CDR1 as MDHEN and CDR2 as SYDVKM. V lost 5 bases and J lost 9; bases outside the gene matches: 4. CDR3 length equals 14 residues. CDR3 protein: CASSLGLAGRELFF. The CDR3 nucleotides are TGTGCCAGCAGTCTGGGACTAGCGGGTCGGGAGCTGTTTTTT.

This clonotype was picked up many times. The rearrangement joins TRBV4-3 to TRBJ1-5; unclear D gene. The ends were cut back, 1 base at V and 3 bases at J, with 10 bases in the middle. Germline V CDR1 and CDR2: LGHNA, YSLEER. This CDR3 spans 15 amino acids. The CDR3 DNA sequence: TGCGCCAGCAGCCAAGGCTTACGGGCCAATCAGCCCCAGCATTTT. This encodes CASSQGLRANQPQHF.

This clonotype was seen repeatedly, ten times or more. The CDR3 spells CAISSLAGATDTQYF. CDR3 nucleotide sequence: TGTGCCATCAGTTCCTTGGCGGGAGCGACAGATACGCAGTATTTT. The chain links TRBV10-3 to TRBJ2-3; 7 positions match TRBD2. The CDR3 sequence is 15 residues long. V shed 5 bases and J 3 bases; nucleotides not matched to a gene: 8. CDR1 and CDR2 (germline): ENHRY, SYGVKD.

This clonotype was seen more than once but under ten times. V gene TRBV7-9 combines with J gene TRBJ1-1; 8 bases are a match to TRBD1. The V segment lost 4 bases and the J segment 12 bases; nucleotides outside the gene matches: 16. Germline V gene sequence: CDR1 SEHNR, CDR2 FQNEAQ (reference sequence). The CDR3 runs to 15 residues. The chain's CDR3 is CASSSAIPGTGPPFF. Written as DNA, the CDR3 is TGTGCCAGCAGCTCCGCAATCCCCGGGACAGGCCCCCCTTTCTTT.

CDR3 nucleotides: TGTGCCAGCAGCTTTCAGGAGGGGTCCACTGAAGCTTTCTTT. It codes for CASSFQEGSTEAFF. The chain is built from TRBV7-8 and TRBJ1-1; D possibly corresponds to TRBD1 (5 bases). The length of the CDR3 is 14 residues. CDR1 and CDR2 from the germline V gene are SGHVS and FQNEAQ. Trimming stripped 3 bases from V and 4 bases from J, with 12 bases between.

This clonotype was seen more than once but under ten times. The chain recombines TRBV2 with TRBJ2-2; maybe TRBD1 (5 bases). The germline CDR1 and CDR2 sequences are SNHLY and FYNNEI. Trimming stripped 7 bases from V and 4 bases from J, with 10 bases between. This CDR3 has 13 amino acids. The CDR3 sequence is CASKGAGTGELFF. CDR3 nucleotides: TGTGCCAGCAAAGGGGCCGGCACCGGGGAGCTGTTTTTT.

The CDR3 reads CASSPKPGTGYNEQFF. CDR3 DNA sequence: TGTGCCAGCTCACCAAAGCCCGGGACAGGGTACAATGAGCAGTTCTTC. The chain combines TRBV18 with TRBJ2-1; TRBD1 matches 9 bases. The CDR3 consists of 16 residues. Per germline, CDR1 KGHSH and CDR2 LQKENI. V was clipped by 2 bases and J by 4 bases; unmatched bases: 6.

The gene calls are TRBV2 and TRBJ2-1, with D possibly being TRBD1 (6 bases). CDR1 is SNHLY, CDR2 FYNNEI, per germline. Trimming left V 5 bases short and J 9 bases short, with 11 bases between. CDR3 length: 12 amino acids. CDR3 residues: CASSKTGTEQFF. The CDR3 DNA sequence: TGTGCCAGCAGTAAAACAGGGACTGAGCAGTTCTTC.

In its sample, this clonotype was seen a few times. The chain has TRBV7-2 and TRBJ2-3, with D possibly being TRBD1 (5 bases). CDR3 length: 13 amino acids. From germline, CDR1 is SGHTA and CDR2 FQGNSA. Trimming left V 6 bases short and J 7 bases short, with 14 bases between. The CDR3 nucleotides are TGTGCCAGCAGGATTACAGGTTTAAATACGCAGTATTTT. Protein: CASRITGLNTQYF.